Listed below are T cell receptor beta chains from one sample, sequenced in a study of tumor and adjacent non-tumor tissue in lung cancer. TCRdb processed the multiplex PCR reads anew with MiXCR; each CDR3 protein has one entry. The profile shows approximately 140,000 distinct CDR3 sequences, around two thirds of them singletons. Sequencing input: lung tumor tissue. The receptors originated from a man in his sixties with small cell lung cancer. Both conserved end residues are part of each CDR3. D genes are given only for firm matches. For some rows the clone size is stated as once, few or many, or as a class when expanded; others skip it.

V: TRBV7-9
D: TRBD2
size: NA
J: TRBJ2-1
CDR3: CASSLSSGRDVQFF
DNA: TGTGCCAGCAGCTTATCTAGCGGGAGGGATGTGCAGTTCTTC

V: TRBV4-1
D: NA
size: NA
J: TRBJ1-5
CDR3: CASSQITGTDSNQSQHF
DNA: TGCGCCAGCAGTCAGATCACCGGGACGGATAGCAATCAGTCCCAGCATTTT

V: TRBV10-3
D: NA
size: NA
J: TRBJ1-1
CDR3: CAISGRRGTEAFF
DNA: TGTGCCATCAGTGGCAGGCGGGGGACTGAAGCTTTCTTT

V: TRBV20-1
D: NA
size: NA
J: TRBJ2-4
CDR3: CSAIILGLGWDIQYF
DNA: TGCAGTGCTATAATCCTGGGACTGGGCTGGGACATTCAGTACTTC

V: TRBV11-3
D: NA
size: few
J: TRBJ1-1
CDR3: CASSLEGGTETFF
DNA: TGTGCCAGCAGCTTAGAAGGGGGGACTGAGACTTTCTTT

V: TRBV4-1
D: TRBD1
size: NA
J: TRBJ2-5
CDR3: CASGLFWDRGKTQYF
DNA: TGCGCCAGCGGCCTATTCTGGGACAGGGGAAAGACCCAGTACTTC

V: TRBV5-6
D: TRBD2
size: few
J: TRBJ2-1
CDR3: CASSSGLPGLNIF
DNA: TGTGCCAGCAGCTCCGGTTTGCCGGGACTAAATATCTTC

V: TRBV6-2/TRBV6-3
D: TRBD1
size: NA
J: TRBJ2-3
CDR3: CASSLGQGPNQPQYF
DNA: TGTGCCAGCAGTTTGGGACAGGGTCCAAATCAGCCCCAGTATTTT

V: TRBV7-3
D: TRBD2
size: NA
J: TRBJ2-2
CDR3: CASSTSSGANTGELFF
DNA: TGTGCCAGCAGCACAAGTAGCGGGGCGAACACCGGGGAGCTGTTTTTT

V: TRBV5-4
D: TRBD2
size: many
J: TRBJ2-3
CDR3: CASSRTTSGKYTDTQYF
DNA: TGTGCCAGCAGCAGAACGACTAGCGGGAAATACACAGATACGCAGTATTTT

V: TRBV20-1
D: NA
size: NA
J: TRBJ2-7
CDR3: CSASRVLYEQYF
DNA: TGCAGTGCTAGCAGGGTCCTCTACGAGCAGTACTTC

V: TRBV11-2
D: TRBD2
size: NA
J: TRBJ2-6
CDR3: CDSSLALAGSSGANVLAF
DNA: TGTGACAGCAGCTTAGCGCTAGCGGGAAGCTCTGGGGCCAACGTCCTGGCTTTC

V: TRBV4-1
D: NA
size: NA
J: TRBJ2-7
CDR3: CASSRQGGGYEQYF
DNA: TGCGCCAGCAGCCGACAGGGAGGCGGGTACGAGCAGTACTTC

V: TRBV11-2
D: NA
size: NA
J: TRBJ1-6
CDR3: CAGSLLHGQNSPLDF
DNA: TGTGCCGGCAGCTTACTGCACGGTCAGAACTCACCCCTCGACTTT

V: TRBV11-2
D: NA
size: NA
J: TRBJ1-1
CDR3: CASSSKQGPRINTQAFF
DNA: TGTGCCAGTAGCTCAAAGCAGGGGCCAAGGATAAACACACAAGCTTTCTTT

V: TRBV11-2
D: TRBD1
size: few
J: TRBJ2-2
CDR3: CASSLARQGAPGELVF
DNA: TGTGCCAGCAGCTTAGCGAGACAGGGGGCTCCCGGTGAGCTGGTTTTT

V: TRBV20-1
D: NA
size: NA
J: TRBJ2-1
CDR3: CSTTSASRRVHEQFF
DNA: TGCAGTACTACTTCGGCTAGCCGGAGGGTCCATGAGCAGTTCTTC

V: TRBV28
D: TRBD1
size: few
J: TRBJ1-1
CDR3: CASRPTGGQGTEAFF
DNA: TGTGCCAGCAGGCCGACAGGGGGCCAGGGAACTGAAGCTTTCTTT

V: TRBV11-2
D: NA
size: NA
J: TRBJ2-1
CDR3: CASIPNKRVYVYNEQFF
DNA: TGTGCCAGCATCCCAAACAAACGAGTATACGTCTACAATGAGCAGTTCTTC

V: TRBV20-1
D: NA
size: NA
J: TRBJ2-3
CDR3: CSARDRTSGADTHYF
DNA: TGCAGTGCTAGAGACCGGACCTCCGGGGCAGATACGCACTATTTT

V: TRBV4-2
D: TRBD2
size: NA
J: TRBJ2-1
CDR3: CGSSQDDTRGRSWNEQFF
DNA: TGTGGCAGCAGCCAAGATGACACCCGCGGGAGGTCTTGGAATGAGCAGTTCTTC

V: TRBV4-1
D: TRBD1
size: NA
J: TRBJ1-1
CDR3: CASSGPLTGNMKNTEAFF
DNA: TGCGCCAGCAGCGGGCCTCTGACAGGGAACATGAAGAACACTGAAGCTTTCTTT

V: TRBV29-1
D: TRBD2
size: few
J: TRBJ2-5
CDR3: CSVAGGAGAAYETQYF
DNA: TGCAGCGTTGCGGGGGGAGCTGGGGCCGCGTATGAGACCCAGTACTTC

V: TRBV20-1
D: TRBD2
size: NA
J: TRBJ2-3
CDR3: CSARRTSLMDTQYF
DNA: TGCAGTGCTAGAAGGACTAGTCTCATGGATACGCAGTATTTT

V: TRBV6-5
D: NA
size: many
J: TRBJ2-1
CDR3: CASSYVPDRPNEQFF
DNA: TGTGCCAGCAGTTACGTACCAGATCGACCCAATGAGCAGTTCTTC

V: TRBV20-1
D: TRBD2
size: NA
J: TRBJ2-1
CDR3: CSALGLAGESYNEHFF
DNA: TGCAGTGCCCTGGGACTAGCGGGGGAATCCTACAATGAGCACTTCTTC

V: TRBV11-1
D: TRBD1
size: NA
J: TRBJ2-7
CDR3: CVRSGQGREQCF
DNA: TGTGTCAGGAGCGGACAGGGGCGCGAGCAGTGCTTC

V: TRBV5-1
D: NA
size: NA
J: TRBJ2-5
CDR3: CASSFGIAGGQETQYF
DNA: TGCGCCAGCAGCTTCGGGATAGCTGGAGGTCAAGAGACCCAGTACTTC